Sequencing of this T cell receptor (beta chain) was carried out in a study of CD8+ T cells in alopecia areata. Whole-study findings and limits: Tissue-resident alphabeta T cells belonging to normal skin likewise get sequenced within scalp specimens.

This clone was observed a single time. Antigen specificity is unknown. RNA was isolated and reverse transcribed to cDNA, the sequencing template. Generated by immunoSEQ multiplex PCR, the TCRdb table keeps only in-frame clones and is missing some. Of about 180,000 clones in the sample, approximately 56% were seen once. Collected material from alopecia areata patients comprised lesional scalp punch biopsies and peripheral blood. This sequence originates from a human donor with alopecia areata. This specimen consisted of CD4+ T cells sorted from blood, obtained at week 0.

The CDR3 region has the DNA TGTGCCAGCAGTGCTACAGGGGACTATGGCTACACCTTC. Translating it yields CASSATGDYGYTF. This chain links TRBV2 with TRBJ1-2, with 7 bases aligning to TRBD1. This CDR3 is built from 13 residues. Germline V CDR1 and CDR2: SNHLY, FYNNEI. Germline trimming cut 4 bases from V and 3 bases from J; bases unmatched to any gene: 2. Supplemented by reference TRBV2 and TRBJ1-2, the full variable domain reads EPEVTQTPSHQVTQMGQEVILRCVPISNHLYFYWYRQILGQKVEFLVSFYNNEISEKSEIFDDQFSVERPDGSNFTLKIRSTKLEDSAMYFCASSATGDYGYTFGSGTRLTVV.